This TCR beta chain was recovered during a study of CD8+CD57+ T cells in acquired aplastic anemia. On this clonotype: What it recognizes is unknown.

Germline V gene sequence: CDR1 DFQATT, CDR2 SNEGSKA (reference sequence). The CDR3 covers 12 residues. Trimming removed 5 bases at V and 6 bases at J, with 14 bases between. Investigators profiled TCR beta VDJ and CDR3 from genomic DNA template. Each CDR3 protein gets one entry after TCRdb re-called the reads with MiXCR. The sample holds 300,000 or so distinct CDR3 sequences, 56% seen once. Study-level findings and limits: Almost 30 shared CD8+ CDR3s appeared highly expressed within patients' immunodominant clones.

The sequenced sample was sorted CD4+, CD8+, or CD8+CD57+ T cells (not recorded which) from PBMCs. The clonotype was recovered from a human donor with severe aplastic anemia or a healthy control (not recorded which). The V and J genes are TRBV20-1 and TRBJ2-7; D gene ambiguous. The CDR3 region has the DNA TGCAGTGCTCCGGTCGGTGGCGGCGAGCAGTACTTC. Protein product: CSAPVGGGEQYF.